The 7 T cell receptor beta chains given below trace back to one sample, sequenced in a study of shared clonotypes between healthy human individuals. Naivety among CD8 cells was defined by CD45RO negativity and positive CCR7 selection, thereby excluding terminally differentiated effector memory CD45RA+ cells. Sequencing was performed with immunoSEQ multiplex PCR; in TCRdb, only in-frame clones are kept and a portion is missing. Of millions of clones in the sample, about 95% were seen once. Sequences were obtained from naive CD8+ T cells sorted from blood. All receptors come from a man between 18 and 35 years old in good health.

Note on this clone: Other DNA sequences in the same sample also yield this CDR3. This chain connects TRBV6-5 to TRBJ2-1, with TRBD2 matching 11 bases. CDR3 size: 15 residues. Germline CDR1 and CDR2: MNHEY and SVGAGI. V was pared by 5 bases and J by 6 bases, with 6 bases of the junction left unmatched. CDR3 sequence: CASSPGTSGTNEQFF. CDR3 coding DNA: TGTGCCAGCAGTCCCGGGACTAGCGGAACCAATGAGCAGTTCTTC.

Regarding this clone: The sample contains more than one DNA sequence encoding this CDR3. The rearrangement uses TRBV28 and TRBJ1-5; D is possibly TRBD1 (6 bases). Trimming removed 2 bases at V and 5 bases at J, with 10 bases between. Germline loops: CDR1 MDHEN, CDR2 SYDVKM. The CDR3 length is 14 residues. This CDR3 reads CASSLTGGDQPQHF. The CDR3 DNA reads TGTGCCAGCAGTTTAACCGGGGGCGATCAGCCCCAGCATTTT.

The chain couples TRBV4-1 to TRBJ1-3; no clear D gene. V dropped 6 bases and J dropped 8 bases, with 23 bases sitting between them. Germline CDR1 reads MGHRA; CDR2 reads YSYEKL. This CDR3 spans 16 amino acids. The CDR3 sequence: CASSQVIMGGTYTIYF. Written as DNA, the CDR3 is TGCGCCAGCAGTCAGGTGATAATGGGAGGAACCTACACCATATATTTT.

The chain employs TRBV6-6 and TRBJ2-1; D call uncertain. The length of the CDR3 is 13 residues. With 5 bases removed from V and 7 bases from J, the gap between germline ends came to 12 bases. CDR1 and CDR2 (germline): MNHNY, SVGAGI (reference sequence). CDR3 protein: CASSPSITNEQFF. CDR3 coding DNA: TGTGCCAGCAGTCCCTCGATAACGAATGAGCAGTTCTTC.

The chain recombines TRBV7-9 with TRBJ2-2, with D perhaps matching TRBD2 (7 bases). This CDR3 spans 14 amino acids. Trimming pared 6 bases from V and 6 bases from J, leaving 14 bases between. Germline loops: CDR1 SEHNR, CDR2 FQNEAQ (reference sequence). The CDR3 region is CASRDGGPPGELFF. The CDR3 coding sequence is TGTGCCAGCAGGGACGGGGGGCCTCCCGGGGAGCTGTTTTTT. The variable domain in full, completed from reference TRBV7-9 and TRBJ2-2, reads DTGVSQNPRHKITKRGQNVTFRCDPISEHNRLYWYRQTLGQGPEFLTYFQNEAQLEKSRLLSDRFSAERPKGSFSTLEIQRTEQGDSAMYLCASRDGGPPGELFFGEGSRLTVL.

The gene calls are TRBV5-5 and TRBJ2-7; D unresolved. The germline gives CDR1 SGHKS, CDR2 YYEKEE (reference sequence). The V gene lost 0 bases and the J gene lost 3 bases, with 7 bases spanning the gap. This CDR3 region has 13 residues. This chain's CDR3 is CASSLAAGYEQYF. CDR3 DNA: TGTGCCAGCAGCTTGGCGGCCGGCTACGAGCAGTACTTC. Filled out from reference TRBV5-5 and TRBJ2-7, the complete variable domain reads DAGVTQSPTHLIKTRGQQVTLRCSPISGHKSVSWYQQVLGQGPQFIFQYYEKEERGRGNFPDRFSARQFPNYSSELNVNALLLGDSALYLCASSLAAGYEQYFGPGTRLTVT.

The chain uses TRBV6-5 and TRBJ2-7; 10 bases are a match to TRBD1. CDR1 is MNHEY, CDR2 SVGAGI, per germline. CDR3 length equals 16 residues. V lost 0 bases, J lost 3 bases, and 5 bases stayed unmatched. The CDR3: CASSYSWDRGHYEQYF. Written as DNA, the CDR3 is TGTGCCAGCAGTTACTCTTGGGACAGGGGACACTACGAGCAGTACTTC.